The 4 T cell receptor beta chains below all came from one sample that was sequenced in a study of response to subunit inactivated influenza vaccine. TCRdb recomputed calls from the RT-PCR reads with MiXCR, one row per CDR3 protein. The sample records a few hundred thousand distinct CDR3 sequences, less than 15% being singletons. The material was PBMCs from blood, obtained 12 days after vaccination. The receptors were gathered from a man aged 45-65 years who received an inactivated influenza vaccine.

The gene calls are TRBV20-1 and TRBJ1-6; D is undetermined. The ends were cut back, 5 bases at V and 3 bases at J, with 8 bases in the middle. The CDR3 sequence is 13 residues long. The germline V gene has CDR1 DFQATT and CDR2 SNEGSKA (reference sequence). The CDR3 protein is CSAEDLYNSPLHF. CDR3 nucleotide sequence: TGCAGTGCTGAGGACCTCTATAATTCACCCCTCCACTTT.

The chain links TRBV20-1 to TRBJ2-7, with 9 positions matching TRBD1. The junction had 9 bases not matched to a gene; V was cut back by 3 bases and J by 6 bases. Germline lookup yields CDR1 DFQATT and CDR2 SNEGSKA (reference sequence). The CDR3 loop spans 14 amino acids. DNA of the CDR3: TGCAGTGCTAGCCTCGGGACAGGGCGATCCGAGCAGTACTTC. It translates to CSASLGTGRSEQYF.

This clonotype has ten or more counts. This chain links TRBV3-1 with TRBJ2-1, with unresolved D. CDR1 LGHDT and CDR2 YNNKEL come from the germline V gene (reference sequence). V shed 4 bases and J shed 2 bases, with 12 bases lying between them. The CDR3 covers 15 residues. For the CDR3, the DNA is TGTGCCAGCAGCCCTCAGATGGCCCCCTACAATGAGCAGTTCTTC. It specifies CASSPQMAPYNEQFF.

This rearrangement joins TRBV6-1 to TRBJ2-7; the match to TRBD2 covers 9 bases. Germline-derived CDR1 and CDR2 are MNHNS and SASEGT. The CDR3 has 15 residues. J was trimmed by 4 bases and V by 6 bases; bases with no gene match: 10. In DNA, the CDR3 is TGTGCCAGCAGGGCCGGGACTAGCACCCGGTACGAGCAGTACTTC. Protein: CASRAGTSTRYEQYF.